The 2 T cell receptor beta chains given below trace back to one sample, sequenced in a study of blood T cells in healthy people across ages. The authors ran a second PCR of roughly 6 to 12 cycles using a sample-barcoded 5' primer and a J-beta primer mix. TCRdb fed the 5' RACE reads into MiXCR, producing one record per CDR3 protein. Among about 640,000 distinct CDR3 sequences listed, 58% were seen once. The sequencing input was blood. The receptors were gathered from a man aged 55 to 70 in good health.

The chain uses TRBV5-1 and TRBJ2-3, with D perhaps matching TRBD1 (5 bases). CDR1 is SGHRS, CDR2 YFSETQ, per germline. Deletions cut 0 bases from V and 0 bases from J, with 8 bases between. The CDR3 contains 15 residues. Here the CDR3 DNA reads TGCGCCAGCAGCTTGGAACAGGTTAGCACAGATACGCAGTATTTT. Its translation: CASSLEQVSTDTQYF.

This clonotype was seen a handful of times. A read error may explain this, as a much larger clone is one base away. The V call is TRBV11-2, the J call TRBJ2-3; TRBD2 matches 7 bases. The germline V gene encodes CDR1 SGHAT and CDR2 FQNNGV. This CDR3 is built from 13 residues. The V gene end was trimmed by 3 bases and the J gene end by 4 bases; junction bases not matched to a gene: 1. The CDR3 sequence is CASSFAGADTQYF. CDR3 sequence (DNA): TGTGCCAGCAGCTTTGCGGGGGCAGATACGCAGTATTTT.